These 32 T cell receptor beta chains were all obtained from the same sample, sequenced in a study of control samples from healthy donors and cancer patients. Measured with immunoSEQ multiplex PCR; TCRdb has only the in-frame clones, and not every one. The table has about 120,000 clones, nearly 95% seen once. Sequencing was done on a sample of blood. These receptors were taken from a man aged 25-40 years in good health.

The J gene is TRBJ2-7, the V gene TRBV11-2; D is ambiguous. The CDR3 is 13 residues long. Germline CDR1 SGHAT, CDR2 FQNNGV. Trimming removed 1 base at V and 0 bases at J, with 4 bases between. CDR3: CASSLASSYEQYF. CDR3 nucleotides: TGTGCCAGCAGCTTAGCGAGCTCCTACGAGCAGTACTTC.

In the case of this clone: Different DNA sequences within this sample yield the same CDR3. CDR3 loop: CASSYEENTEAFF. As DNA, the CDR3 is TGTGCCAGCAGTTACGAAGAGAACACTGAAGCTTTCTTT. This chain connects TRBV6-5 to TRBJ1-1; D unclear. CDR3 length: 13 amino acids. V was clipped by 2 bases and J by 1 base, with 5 bases between them. Per the germline V gene, CDR1 is MNHEY and CDR2 is SVGAGI.

The chain recombines TRBV12-5 with TRBJ1-1; possible D gene TRBD1, 5 bases. V was pared by 0 bases and J by 7 bases, with 12 bases between. The CDR3 spans 14 residues. Germline CDR1 reads LGHNT; CDR2 reads FRNRAP. CDR3 nucleotides: TGTGCTAGTGGTTTGGTACTACGGGGGGATGAAGCTTTCTTT. Protein sequence: CASGLVLRGDEAFF.

This chain connects TRBV6-1 to TRBJ1-2; possible D gene TRBD1, 6 bases. The germline CDR1 and CDR2 sequences are MNHNS and SASEGT. The CDR3 contains 15 residues. Trimming shortened V by 3 bases and J by 8 bases, and 19 bases separated the two germline ends. The CDR3 here is CASSELQGTSGGYTF. The CDR3 DNA sequence: TGTGCCAGCAGTGAGTTACAGGGAACCTCCGGGGGCTACACCTTC.

V usage is TRBV9 and J usage is TRBJ1-5; 8 nucleotides line up with TRBD1. The length of the CDR3 is 14 residues. Germline CDR1 reads SGDLS; CDR2 reads YYNGEE. Trimming cost V 3 bases and J 6 bases; bases outside gene matches: 5. The CDR3 nucleotides are TGTGCCAGCAGCGGGACAGGGTCGGGTCAGCCCCAGCATTTT. Translating it yields CASSGTGSGQPQHF.

CDR3 nucleotides: TGTGCCAGCAGTTACTCGGCGGAGGGCACTGAAGCTTTCTTT. This codes for CASSYSAEGTEAFF. The chain is built from TRBV6-5 and TRBJ1-1, with no clear D. V lost 0 bases to trimming and J lost 4 bases, with 9 bases between them. Germline lookup yields CDR1 MNHEY and CDR2 SVGAGI. This CDR3 comprises 14 residues.

The V and J genes are TRBV6-6 and TRBJ1-2; 7 nucleotides agree with TRBD1. J lost 6 bases, V lost 0 bases, and 4 bases had no gene match. This CDR3 has 14 residues. Germline assignment: CDR1 MNHNY and CDR2 SVGAGI (reference sequence). CDR3 in amino acids: CASSYSYRGDGYTF. Written as DNA, the CDR3 is TGTGCCAGCAGTTACTCGTACAGGGGAGATGGCTACACCTTC.

The chain employs TRBV7-9 and TRBJ1-1; no clear D gene. Trimming pared 5 bases from V and 1 base from J, leaving 8 bases between. This CDR3 comprises 13 residues. The germline V gene encodes CDR1 SEHNR and CDR2 FQNEAQ (reference sequence). DNA for the CDR3: TGTGCCAGCAGCCGGACGAGGAACACTGAAGCTTTCTTT. Amino acids: CASSRTRNTEAFF.

The chain recombines TRBV5-1 with TRBJ1-1; 8 positions agree with TRBD1. With V trimmed by 4 bases and J by 2 bases, 7 bases remained unmatched. The CDR3 runs 15 residues. Germline CDR1 reads SGHRS; CDR2 reads YFSETQ. The CDR3 spells CASSPRTGFNTEAFF. CDR3 in DNA: TGCGCCAGCAGCCCTCGGACAGGGTTTAACACTGAAGCTTTCTTT.

This rearrangement joins TRBV27 to TRBJ2-1, with a tentative D call TRBD2 (6 bases). This CDR3 is 13 amino acids long. CDR1 is MNHEY and CDR2 is SMNVEV in the germline V gene (reference sequence). Trimming cost V 5 bases and J 13 bases, with 18 bases left between them. The CDR3 DNA reads as TGTGCCAGCAGTCCTGGGACTTCCCGTACACAGTTCTTC. It encodes CASSPGTSRTQFF.

This clone was observed a single time. The rearrangement joins TRBV5-3 to TRBJ1-4; the D is unclear. TRBV5-3 counts as an open reading frame of uncertain function. V lost 5 bases to trimming and J lost 2 bases, with 16 bases between them. The CDR3 runs 16 residues. As DNA, the CDR3 is TGTGCCAGAAGAGCGCCACGGTTGGGTACTAATGAAAAACTGTTTTTT. Protein sequence: CARRAPRLGTNEKLFF.

The chain joins TRBV28 to TRBJ1-2; D perhaps matches TRBD1 (5 bases). Deletions cut 3 bases from V and 3 bases from J, with 26 bases between. The V gene's germline CDR1 is MDHEN and CDR2 SYDVKM. CDR3 length: 19 amino acids. The CDR3 reads CASSFHVGRKAGQDYGYTF. The CDR3 DNA is TGTGCCAGCAGTTTTCATGTCGGTAGGAAAGCGGGGCAAGACTATGGCTACACCTTC.

This clone was detected once. V and J are TRBV21-1 and TRBJ2-1; TRBD2 was called by the table and not checked on the DNA. TRBV21-1 is an annotated pseudogene. The CDR3 has 21 residues. CDR3 nucleotide sequence: TGTGCCAGCAGCAAAGAGTGGCCGGGACTATCGCCACTGAAGATTTACAATGAGCAGTTCTTC. Translated, it gives CASSKEWPGLSPLKIYNEQFF.

As regards this clone: Other DNA sequences of this sample code for an identical CDR3. The chain carries TRBV15 and TRBJ2-7; TRBD1 or TRBD2 may be the D gene (6 bases each). Germline V gives CDR1 LNHNV, CDR2 YYDKDF (reference sequence). The V end lost 8 bases, the J end lost 0 bases, and 14 bases lay between the germline ends. This CDR3 is built from 14 residues. The CDR3 DNA reads as TGTGCCACCTCCCGGGGGCAGGGCTCCTACGAGCAGTACTTC. Its translation is CATSRGQGSYEQYF. Drawing the rest from reference TRBV15 and TRBJ2-7, the complete variable domain is DAMVIQNPRYQVTQFGKPVTLSCSQTLNHNVMYWYQQKSSQAPKLLFHYYDKDFNNEADTPDNFQSRRPNTSFCFLDIRSPGLGDTAMYLCATSRGQGSYEQYFGPGTRLTVT.

The chain links TRBV9 to TRBJ1-3; TRBD1 is a possible D gene (5 bases). With 3 bases removed from V and 2 bases from J, the gap between germline ends came to 12 bases. CDR1 and CDR2 (germline): SGDLS, YYNGEE. CDR3 length: 15 residues. CDR3: CASSAQWGPGNTIYF. In DNA, the CDR3 is TGTGCCAGCAGCGCCCAGTGGGGACCTGGAAACACCATATATTTT.

The chain combines TRBV14 with TRBJ1-2; D gene ambiguous. This CDR3 is 15 amino acids long. Trimming cost V 4 bases and J 0 bases, with 12 bases left between them. Germline V gene data show CDR1 as SGHDN and CDR2 as FVKESK. The CDR3 protein is CASSPPGGSNYGYTF. The CDR3 DNA follows: TGTGCCAGCAGCCCCCCGGGAGGATCTAACTATGGCTACACCTTC.

The table lists this clone with a few counts. This rearrangement joins TRBV2 to TRBJ2-7; the D is unclear. The CDR3 totals 12 residues. Germline CDR1 and CDR2: SNHLY and FYNNEI. Trimming removed 3 bases at V and 7 bases at J, with 10 bases between. In nucleotides, the CDR3 is TGTGCCAGCAGTGATTCATCTGCGGAGCAGTACGTC. It is translated as CASSDSSAEQYV.

This chain joins TRBV9 and TRBJ2-5; 11 bases map to TRBD1. Germline CDR1 is SGDLS and CDR2 is YYNGEE. With V trimmed by 0 bases and J by 5 bases, 6 bases remained unmatched. The CDR3 runs 16 residues. CDR3: CASSVADRGLGETQYF. In DNA form, the CDR3 reads TGTGCCAGCAGCGTAGCGGACAGGGGGCTGGGGGAGACCCAGTACTTC.

The rearrangement joins TRBV5-1 to TRBJ2-3; 12 bases line up with TRBD2. This CDR3 comprises 16 residues. V shed 0 bases and J 5 bases; nucleotides not matched to a gene: 4. CDR1 and CDR2 from the germline V gene are SGHRS and YFSETQ. CDR3 DNA: TGCGCCAGCAGCTTGGTACTAGCGGGAGGTGGAGATACGCAGTATTTT. Residues: CASSLVLAGGGDTQYF. Together with reference TRBV5-1 and TRBJ2-3, the CDR3 gives the full variable domain: KAGVTQTPRYLIKTRGQQVTLSCSPISGHRSVSWYQQTPGQGLQFLFEYFSETQRNKGNFPGRFSGRQFSNSRSEMNVSTLELGDSALYLCASSLVLAGGGDTQYFGPGTRLTVL.

The chain uses TRBV3-1 (or the pseudogene TRBV3-2) and TRBJ1-1, with a possible D match to TRBD1 (5 bases). CDR3 length: 15 residues. The V end was cut by 4 bases, the J end by 6 bases, with 18 bases between. The V gene's germline CDR1 is LGHDT and CDR2 YNNKEL (reference sequence). The CDR3 bases are TGTGCCAGCAGCCCATCCAAGTGGGGCAGTTCTGAAGCTTTCTTT. Translated, it gives CASSPSKWGSSEAFF.

The V call is TRBV9, the J call TRBJ1-1; D gene unclear. Germline CDR1 and CDR2: SGDLS and YYNGEE. Trimming took 4 bases from V and 1 from J, leaving 14 bases between them. This CDR3 is built from 15 residues. The CDR3: CASSPIGRKNTEAFF. The CDR3 DNA reads as TGTGCCAGCAGCCCGATTGGCAGAAAGAACACTGAAGCTTTCTTT.

This clone was observed a single time. V and J are TRBV7-9 and TRBJ1-4; D uncertain. The CDR3 loop spans 14 amino acids. Trimming took 3 bases from V and 4 from J, leaving 9 bases between them. Looked up from germline, CDR1 is SEHNR and CDR2 is FQNEAQ (reference sequence). The CDR3 DNA is TGTGCCAGCAGCTTGGCATCCGGTAATGAAAAACTGTTTTTT. Translating it yields CASSLASGNEKLFF.

The J gene is TRBJ1-3, the V gene TRBV11-2, with TRBD1 matching over 7 bases. Germline CDR1 is SGHAT and CDR2 is FQNNGV. The CDR3 sequence is 15 residues long. The V segment lost 4 bases and the J segment 4 bases; nucleotides outside the gene matches: 7. The CDR3 DNA follows: TGTGCCAGCAGCTCCCGCACAGGGGCAGGAAACACCATATATTTT. It yields the protein CASSSRTGAGNTIYF.

The rearrangement uses TRBV7-2 and TRBJ1-1; tentative D call: TRBD1 (6 bases). The germline V gene encodes CDR1 SGHTA and CDR2 FQGNSA. Trimming cost V 5 bases and J 5 bases, with 18 bases left between them. The length of the CDR3 is 15 residues. CDR3 bases: TGTGCCAGCAGCCCACTCAACCCGAGGGGGACTGAAGCTTTCTTT. It translates to CASSPLNPRGTEAFF.

The V call is TRBV5-5, the J call TRBJ1-1; D ambiguous. Germline CDR1 reads SGHKS; CDR2 reads YYEKEE (reference sequence). The CDR3 is 13 residues long. The ends were cut back, 2 bases at V and 1 base at J, with 6 bases in the middle. The CDR3: CASSFAPNTEAFF. The CDR3 nucleotides are TGTGCCAGCAGCTTTGCTCCGAACACTGAAGCTTTCTTT.

A remark on this clone: The junction and the germline gene differ at one end; a read error may be behind it. The chain employs TRBV9 and TRBJ2-7; D may be TRBD1 (6 bases). The CDR3 is 13 amino acids. Germline lookup yields CDR1 SGDLS and CDR2 YYNGEE. The CDR3 is CASSVTGSSEQYF. CDR3 nucleotides: TGTGCCAGCAGCGTAACAGGGTCCTCCGAGCAGTACTTC.

The chain recombines TRBV21-1 with TRBJ1-1. TRBV21-1 is labeled a pseudogene. The CDR3 contains 16 residues. DNA of the CDR3: TGTGCCAGCACTCCTTCGGGGCGCCGGGGGAGCACTGAAGCTTTCTTT. This encodes CASTPSGRRGSTEAFF.

This clone came up once. CDR3 nucleotide sequence: TGTGCCAGCAGCCAGGTTAGCCCCGGGGAGCTGTTTTTT. It translates to CASSQVSPGELFF. The chain is built from TRBV14 and TRBJ2-2; D gene unclear. Trimming took off 3 bases at V and 6 bases at J, with 8 bases between the two ends. This CDR3 is 13 amino acids long. Germline loops: CDR1 SGHDN, CDR2 FVKESK.

The rearrangement joins TRBV10-3 to TRBJ2-7; D remains unclear. Trimming removed 3 bases at V and 3 bases at J, with 12 bases between. This CDR3 region has 14 residues. CDR1 ENHRY and CDR2 SYGVKD come from the germline V gene. This CDR3 is CAISDHPVNYEQYV. The CDR3 DNA is TGTGCCATCAGTGACCACCCAGTTAACTACGAGCAGTACGTC.

The V gene is TRBV6-6, the J gene TRBJ2-7; TRBD1 matches at 9 bases. This CDR3 region has 15 residues. Germline V gives CDR1 MNHNY, CDR2 SVGAGI (reference sequence). After removal of 5 bases from V and 3 bases from J, the junction contained 8 bases not matched to a gene. In nucleotides, the CDR3 is TGTGCCAGCAGTCAGACCGGGACAGGGAACTACGAGCAGTACGTC. Its protein is CASSQTGTGNYEQYV.

The chain is built from TRBV20-1 and TRBJ1-2; no clear D gene. The V gene's germline CDR1 is DFQATT and CDR2 SNEGSKA (reference sequence). Trimming took 7 bases from V and 8 from J, leaving 14 bases between them. This CDR3 spans 11 amino acids. The CDR3 region is CSVQLRNGYTF. The CDR3 nucleotides are TGCAGTGTCCAGTTGAGGAACGGCTACACCTTC.

In its sample, this clone was seen many times. The V and J genes are TRBV7-8 and TRBJ2-1, with 8 bases matching TRBD1. J gave up 12 bases and V 4 bases, and 14 bases lay outside the gene matches. Germline V gene lookup returns CDR1 SGHVS and CDR2 FQNEAQ. The CDR3 consists of 15 residues. The CDR3 sequence: CASSYRTGYTLGQFF. The CDR3 DNA reads as TGTGCCAGCAGCTATCGGACAGGGTATACATTGGGGCAGTTCTTC.